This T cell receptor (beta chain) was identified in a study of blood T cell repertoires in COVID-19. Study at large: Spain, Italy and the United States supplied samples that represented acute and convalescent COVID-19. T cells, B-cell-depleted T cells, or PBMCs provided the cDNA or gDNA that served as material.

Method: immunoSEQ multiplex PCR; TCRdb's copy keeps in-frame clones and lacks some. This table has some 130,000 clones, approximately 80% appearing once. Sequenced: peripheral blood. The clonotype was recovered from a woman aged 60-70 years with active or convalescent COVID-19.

The CDR3 coding sequence is TGTGCCAGTAGTTTGGGACAGCTGAACACTGAAGCTTTCTTT. This encodes CASSLGQLNTEAFF. The V call is TRBV19, the J call TRBJ1-1, with 7 nucleotides matching TRBD1. The CDR3 is 14 amino acids. The germline V gene encodes CDR1 LNHDA and CDR2 SQIVND (reference sequence). V dropped 5 bases and J dropped 0; count of bases not matched to a gene: 3. Filled out from reference TRBV19 and TRBJ1-1, the complete variable domain reads DGGITQSPKYLFRKEGQNVTLSCEQNLNHDAMYWYRQDPGQGLRLIYYSQIVNDFQKGDIAEGYSVSREKKESFPLTVTSAQKNPTAFYLCASSLGQLNTEAFFGQGTRLTVV.